Presented here are 5 T cell receptor beta chains from one specimen sequenced in a study of CD4+ T cells in melanoma. TCRdb keeps only in-frame clones here, not all; method: immunoSEQ multiplex PCR. This table holds roughly 140,000 clones, around 90% found once. The receptors were gathered from a human donor with melanoma.

V gene TRBV7-9 combines with J gene TRBJ1-1; TRBD1 matches at 9 bases. The trim removed 2 bases at V and 4 bases at J, leaving 5 bases unmatched. The CDR3 totals 15 residues. Germline V gene lookup returns CDR1 SEHNR and CDR2 FQNEAQ (reference sequence). CDR3 in DNA: TGTGCCAGCAGCTTAATGGGACAGGGAAGCACTGAAGCTTTCTTT. It is translated as CASSLMGQGSTEAFF.

The chain couples TRBV5-5 to TRBJ1-1; D not resolved. The CDR3 contains 14 residues. V shed 3 bases and J shed 0 bases, with 9 bases lying between them. Looked up from germline, CDR1 is SGHKS and CDR2 is YYEKEE (reference sequence). The CDR3 DNA is TGTGCCAGCAGCTCTACAGCTATGAACACTGAAGCTTTCTTT. Its protein product is CASSSTAMNTEAFF.

This clone was seen a few times. This rearrangement joins TRBV5-6 to TRBJ1-1, with 7 nucleotides matching TRBD1. Germline V lookup: CDR1 SGHDT, CDR2 YYEEEE. This CDR3 has 15 residues. The V segment lost 3 bases and the J segment 5 bases; nucleotides outside the gene matches: 10. This CDR3 is CASSWVTGPRTEAFF. CDR3 nucleotide sequence: TGTGCCAGCAGCTGGGTGACAGGGCCGAGGACTGAAGCTTTCTTT. The complete variable domain, with remaining parts taken from reference TRBV5-6 and TRBJ1-1, reads DAGVTQSPTHLIKTRGQQVTLRCSPKSGHDTVSWYQQALGQGPQFIFQYYEEEERQRGNFPDRFSGHQFPNYSSELNVNALLLGDSALYLCASSWVTGPRTEAFFGQGTRLTVV.

The chain is built from TRBV7-6 and TRBJ1-4; TRBD1 is a possible D gene (5 bases). Trimming stripped 1 base from V and 5 bases from J, with 8 bases between. The CDR3 has 14 residues. Germline CDR1 is SGHVS and CDR2 is FNYEAQ. In DNA, the CDR3 is TGTGCCAGCAGCTTAGATCCAGGGAATGAAAAACTGTTTTTT. Its translation: CASSLDPGNEKLFF.

V usage is TRBV18 and J usage is TRBJ1-4; tentative D call: TRBD1 (6 bases). V was shortened by 3 bases and J by 3 bases, with 17 bases between the two germline ends. Germline V gives CDR1 KGHSH, CDR2 LQKENI. The CDR3 runs 17 residues. The CDR3 sequence is CASSPLLMGAANEKLFF. For the CDR3, the DNA is TGTGCCAGCTCACCGTTGCTCATGGGGGCGGCTAATGAAAAACTGTTTTTT.